The 28 T cell receptor beta chains given below trace back to one sample, sequenced in a study of blood T cell repertoires in COVID-19. Assay used: immunoSEQ multiplex PCR; TCRdb lists only in-frame clones, some missing. The sample includes about 54,000 clones, roughly nine tenths seen only once; the top ten take around 7.3%. The material sequenced was peripheral blood. These receptors all stem from a woman in her sixties or seventies with active or convalescent COVID-19.

This sequence joins TRBV24-1 and TRBJ2-1; D is possibly TRBD2 (5 bases). Trimming pared 7 bases from V and 15 bases from J, leaving 15 bases between. CDR3 size: 11 residues. The V gene's germline CDR1 is KGHDR and CDR2 SFDVKD. The CDR3 DNA is TGTGCCACCAGGGAACTAGTTACAAGGTTCTTC. Translating gives CATRELVTRFF.

V and J are TRBV28 and TRBJ1-1; D perhaps matches TRBD1 (5 bases). The CDR3 consists of 14 residues. The germline CDR1 and CDR2 sequences are MDHEN and SYDVKM. The V end was cut by 7 bases, the J end by 6 bases, with 18 bases between. The CDR3 region is CASINRRGGPEAFF. The CDR3 nucleotides are TGTGCCAGCATCAATAGGAGGGGTGGACCTGAAGCTTTCTTT.

The chain carries TRBV28 and TRBJ2-5; 8 nucleotides align to TRBD2. Per the germline V gene, CDR1 is MDHEN and CDR2 is SYDVKM. Trimming took 7 bases from V and 5 from J; bases not matched to a gene: 9. This CDR3 has 14 amino acids. CDR3 in amino acids: CASTRSGGQETQYF. The CDR3 bases are TGTGCCAGCACCCGTTCGGGGGGGCAGGAGACCCAGTACTTC.

The rearrangement uses TRBV2 and TRBJ1-2, with 7 bases matching TRBD1. The CDR3 has 15 amino acids. Germline trimming cut 8 bases from V and 6 bases from J; bases unmatched to any gene: 15. Germline CDR1 is SNHLY and CDR2 is FYNNEI. The CDR3 reads CASGRQGADFNGYTF. DNA for the CDR3: TGTGCCAGCGGTCGACAGGGCGCGGACTTTAATGGCTACACCTTC.

V gene TRBV18 combines with J gene TRBJ2-3; tentatively, D is TRBD1 (6 bases). The CDR3 contains 13 residues. CDR1 and CDR2 from the germline V gene are KGHSH and LQKENI. Trimming pared 5 bases from V and 3 bases from J, leaving 9 bases between. The CDR3 here is CASSDRRTDTQYF. CDR3 DNA sequence: TGTGCCAGCTCAGACAGGAGGACAGATACGCAGTATTTT. Full variable domain (remainder filled in from reference TRBV18 and TRBJ2-3): NAGVMQNPRHLVRRRGQEARLRCSPMKGHSHVYWYRQLPEEGLKFMVYLQKENIIDESGMPKERFSAEFPKEGPSILRIQQVVRGDSAAYFCASSDRRTDTQYFGPGTRLTVL.

The chain carries TRBV6-2 or TRBV6-3 and TRBJ2-7; D unresolved. CDR1 MNHEY and CDR2 SVGEGT come from the germline V gene. This CDR3 region has 14 residues. V lost 2 bases, J lost 6 bases, and 14 bases lay in between. CDR3 region: CASSYGRSRTEQYF. CDR3 sequence (DNA): TGTGCCAGCAGTTACGGCAGGTCGCGAACCGAGCAGTACTTC.

The V gene is TRBV19, the J gene TRBJ2-6; possibly TRBD2 for D (6 bases). The CDR3 sequence is 19 residues long. The germline CDR1 and CDR2 sequences are LNHDA and SQIVND (reference sequence). V shed 0 bases and J shed 0 bases, with 15 bases lying between them. The DNA of the CDR3 is TGTGCCAGTAGTATAGATGCTGCGGGGAGTACCTCTGGGGCCAACGTCCTGACTTTC. Residues: CASSIDAAGSTSGANVLTF. The full variable domain, with the rest looked up from reference TRBV19 and TRBJ2-6, is DGGITQSPKYLFRKEGQNVTLSCEQNLNHDAMYWYRQDPGQGLRLIYYSQIVNDFQKGDIAEGYSVSREKKESFPLTVTSAQKNPTAFYLCASSIDAAGSTSGANVLTFGAGSRLTVL.

This chain connects TRBV28 to TRBJ2-1; TRBD2 matches 7 bases. CDR1 and CDR2 from the germline V gene are MDHEN and SYDVKM. The trim removed 6 bases at V and 6 bases at J, leaving 8 bases unmatched. The CDR3 spans 14 residues. The CDR3 protein is CASSRGDPTNEQFF. DNA for the CDR3: TGTGCCAGCAGCCGGGGGGACCCGACCAATGAGCAGTTCTTC.

The gene calls are TRBV5-1 and TRBJ2-5; TRBD1 aligns across 8 bases. The germline gives CDR1 SGHRS, CDR2 YFSETQ. V dropped 1 base and J dropped 2; count of bases not matched to a gene: 7. CDR3 length: 16 residues. The chain's CDR3 is CASSLLGRGHQETQYF. The CDR3 nucleotides are TGCGCCAGCAGCTTGTTGGGCAGGGGGCATCAAGAGACCCAGTACTTC.

The rearrangement uses TRBV19 and TRBJ1-2; TRBD1 aligns across 7 bases. This CDR3 has 14 residues. Germline CDR1 LNHDA, CDR2 SQIVND (reference sequence). With V trimmed by 5 bases and J by 6 bases, 9 bases remained unmatched. The CDR3 here is CASSDTDRDNGYTF. For the CDR3, the DNA is TGTGCCAGTAGTGACACCGACAGGGATAATGGCTACACCTTC.

The chain joins TRBV29-1 to TRBJ2-7, with 11 bases that match TRBD2. The V segment lost 7 bases and the J segment 9 bases; nucleotides outside the gene matches: 5. CDR3 size: 11 residues. Germline loops: CDR1 SQVTM, CDR2 ANQGSEA. The DNA for the CDR3 is TGCAGCGCCCGACTAGCGGGATTGCAGTACTTC. This translates into CSARLAGLQYF.

The V call is TRBV28, the J call TRBJ1-5; D is possibly TRBD1 (5 bases). The V and J ends lost 6 bases and 0 bases respectively, with 9 bases between them. The germline V gene has CDR1 MDHEN and CDR2 SYDVKM. CDR3 length: 14 amino acids. CDR3 amino acids: CASRDTLSNQPQHF. The CDR3 DNA reads TGTGCCAGCAGGGACACTCTTAGCAATCAGCCCCAGCATTTT.

The chain uses TRBV19 and TRBJ2-1; 9 bases align to TRBD1. The CDR3 contains 16 residues. Unmatched junction bases numbered 8, after V lost 2 bases and J lost 6 bases. The germline CDR1 and CDR2 sequences are LNHDA and SQIVND (reference sequence). The CDR3 coding sequence is TGTGCCAGTAGTATAATTGGAGGGGACAGGGTCAATGAGCAGTTCTTC. It translates to CASSIIGGDRVNEQFF. Based on the CDR3 plus reference TRBV19 and TRBJ2-1, the full variable domain is DGGITQSPKYLFRKEGQNVTLSCEQNLNHDAMYWYRQDPGQGLRLIYYSQIVNDFQKGDIAEGYSVSREKKESFPLTVTSAQKNPTAFYLCASSIIGGDRVNEQFFGPGTRLTVL.

The chain uses TRBV28 and TRBJ1-5, with 12 bases aligning to TRBD1. Trimming at V came to 4 bases and at J to 7 bases, leaving 5 bases not matched to a gene. The CDR3 consists of 15 residues. The V gene's germline CDR1 is MDHEN and CDR2 SYDVKM. This CDR3 is CASSWGQGARQPQHF. In nucleotides, the CDR3 is TGTGCCAGCAGTTGGGGACAGGGGGCAAGGCAGCCCCAGCATTTT.

The chain carries TRBV27 and TRBJ2-1; 9 positions match TRBD2. The CDR3 sequence is 14 residues long. V lost 5 bases to trimming and J lost 8 bases; unmatched junction nucleotides: 7. Germline CDR1 is MNHEY and CDR2 is SMNVEV (reference sequence). CDR3 bases: TGTGCCAGCAGTACCATAGCGGGAGTGGATGAGCAGTTCTTC. It translates to CASSTIAGVDEQFF.

This clone was seen more than once but under ten times. This chain links TRBV16 with TRBJ1-5, with 7 bases lining up with TRBD1. Germline V CDR1 and CDR2: KGHSY, FQNENV. V lost 4 bases to trimming and J lost 6 bases; unmatched junction nucleotides: 6. This CDR3 has 14 amino acids. The CDR3 sequence is CASSPPDRAQPQHF. Written as DNA, the CDR3 is TGTGCCAGCAGCCCCCCCGACAGGGCTCAGCCCCAGCATTTT.

The chain has TRBV2 and TRBJ2-5; 7 bases line up with TRBD1. The CDR3 loop spans 13 amino acids. The germline V gene encodes CDR1 SNHLY and CDR2 FYNNEI. The trim removed 4 bases at V and 5 bases at J, leaving 4 bases unmatched. Here the CDR3 DNA reads TGTGCCAGCAGTGCTGGGACAGACGAGACCCAGTACTTC. It translates to CASSAGTDETQYF.

The chain employs TRBV28 and TRBJ2-1, with D possibly matching TRBD2 (6 bases). Trimming cost V 8 bases and J 8 bases, with 19 bases left between them. This CDR3 spans 14 amino acids. Germline assignment: CDR1 MDHEN and CDR2 SYDVKM. The CDR3 protein is CASGMVGGMDEQFF. The CDR3 DNA follows: TGTGCCAGCGGTATGGTGGGCGGGATGGATGAGCAGTTCTTC.

This chain joins TRBV6-6 and TRBJ1-2, with D unresolved. The CDR3 has 13 amino acids. Germline lookup yields CDR1 MNHNY and CDR2 SVGAGI (reference sequence). Trimming stripped 4 bases from V and 3 bases from J, with 9 bases between. Written as DNA, the CDR3 is TGTGCCAGCAGTTTACAGCCTGACTATGGCTACACCTTC. Amino acids: CASSLQPDYGYTF.

V gene TRBV7-8 combines with J gene TRBJ2-1, with 9 positions matching TRBD2. The CDR3 loop spans 15 amino acids. Per the germline V gene, CDR1 is SGHVS and CDR2 is FQNEAQ. V shed 5 bases and J 0 bases; nucleotides not matched to a gene: 2. The CDR3, as DNA: TGTGCCAGCAGCCTTAGCGGGAGCTCCTACAATGAGCAGTTCTTC. The encoded protein is CASSLSGSSYNEQFF.

V gene TRBV19 combines with J gene TRBJ2-4; TRBD1 aligns across 7 bases. This CDR3 has 18 residues. J was trimmed by 6 bases and V by 3 bases; bases with no gene match: 17. CDR1 is LNHDA, CDR2 SQIVND, per germline (reference sequence). The CDR3 loop is CASSIDREDYAGINIQYF. CDR3 bases: TGTGCCAGTAGTATTGACAGGGAAGACTACGCAGGGATAAACATTCAGTACTTC.

J is TRBJ2-3 and V is TRBV30; a possible D gene is TRBD2 (6 bases). Per the germline V gene, CDR1 is GTSNPN and CDR2 is SVGIG (reference sequence). The length of the CDR3 is 11 residues. The CDR3 DNA reads as TGTGCTATTACTAATTTGCGGGAGCAGTATTTT. It specifies CAITNLREQYF.

This clone was counted once. The genes are TRBV5-1 and TRBJ1-2; 8 bases are shared with TRBD1. The CDR3 extends over 16 amino acids. V dropped 3 bases and J dropped 4; count of bases not matched to a gene: 11. The germline V gene has CDR1 SGHRS and CDR2 YFSETQ. CDR3 sequence (DNA): TGCGCCAGCAGCTCTCTAAGACAGGGGACCGGCTATGGCTACACCTTC. Protein product: CASSSLRQGTGYGYTF.

The chain carries TRBV29-1 and TRBJ1-1; possibly TRBD1 for D (6 bases). CDR1 and CDR2 (germline): SQVTM, ANQGSEA. The V gene lost 6 bases and the J gene lost 5 bases, with 13 bases spanning the gap. The CDR3 loop spans 12 amino acids. The CDR3 DNA is TGCAGCGTCGGCAGGGGATGGACTGAAGCTTTCTTT. This sequence encodes CSVGRGWTEAFF. Supplemented by reference TRBV29-1 and TRBJ1-1, the full variable domain reads SAVISQKPSRDICQRGTSLTIQCQVDSQVTMMFWYRQQPGQSLTLIATANQGSEATYESGFVIDKFPISRPNLTFSTLTVSNMSPEDSSIYLCSVGRGWTEAFFGQGTRLTVV.

The gene calls are TRBV7-8 and TRBJ2-2; TRBD2 matches at 13 bases. There are 16 residues in the CDR3. Germline V gene lookup returns CDR1 SGHVS and CDR2 FQNEAQ. Unmatched junction bases numbered 7, after V lost 5 bases and J lost 7 bases. This chain's CDR3 is CASSKLAGGQGGELFF. The CDR3 DNA is TGTGCCAGCAGCAAACTAGCGGGAGGGCAAGGCGGGGAGCTGTTTTTT.

The V gene is TRBV7-2, the J gene TRBJ2-3; 9 nucleotides match TRBD2. The V gene's germline CDR1 is SGHTA and CDR2 FQGNSA. The CDR3 consists of 16 residues. V trimming: 1 base; J trimming: 6 bases; junction bases outside the gene matches: 8. CDR3 nucleotides: TGTGCCAGCAGCTTAGAGGCGGCGGGAGGGGTGGATACGCAGTATTTT. It translates to CASSLEAAGGVDTQYF. Supplemented by reference TRBV7-2 and TRBJ2-3, the full variable domain reads GAGVSQSPSNKVTEKGKDVELRCDPISGHTALYWYRQSLGQGLEFLIYFQGNSAPDKSGLPSDRFSAERTGGSVSTLTIQRTQQEDSAVYLCASSLEAAGGVDTQYFGPGTRLTVL.

J is TRBJ2-3 and V is TRBV24-1; 9 bases match TRBD2. Germline V gene lookup returns CDR1 KGHDR and CDR2 SFDVKD. The ends lost 4 bases at V and 0 bases at J; junction bases unmatched: 4. The length of the CDR3 is 16 residues. The CDR3 region is CATSEGTSGSTDTQYF. The DNA for the CDR3 is TGTGCCACCAGTGAGGGAACTAGCGGGAGCACAGATACGCAGTATTTT.

The chain uses TRBV28 and TRBJ1-6; possible D gene TRBD1, 5 bases. The V gene lost 2 bases and the J gene lost 10 bases, with 15 bases spanning the gap. Germline V gives CDR1 MDHEN, CDR2 SYDVKM. CDR3 length: 15 residues. The CDR3 sequence is CASSLDSGTGSPLHF. In DNA form, the CDR3 reads TGTGCCAGCAGTTTAGATTCGGGGACTGGGTCACCCCTCCACTTT.